This T cell receptor beta chain is drawn from a study of T cell responses to AZD1222 COVID-19 vaccine. At the level of the study: Timing groups of about 4 and about 12 weeks for second doses were pooled.

The study's findings and limits: Clonal diversity may have been underestimated in mostly white British donors. Repertoire sampling was restricted to post-peak T cell response timepoints. A reported finding is that nearly half of spike-specific TCRs target unmutated variant regions.

Trimming stripped 2 bases from V and 5 bases from J, with 9 bases between. This CDR3 has 13 amino acids. Measured with immunoSEQ multiplex PCR; TCRdb has only the in-frame clones, and not every one. The sample has 140,000 to 150,000 clones, approximately 94% seen once; the top ten hold approximately 9%. Note on this clone: Its matching antigen is unknown.

The receptor's source is an adult in good health. This chain links TRBV12-3 or TRBV12-4 with TRBJ1-1; a weak D match, TRBD1 (5 bases). The specimen comprised peripheral blood, sampled on day 0 of AZD1222 vaccination. CDR3 DNA sequence: TGTGCCAGCAGTTTAATTTGGGGGACTGAAGCTTTCTTT. Translation gives CASSLIWGTEAFF.